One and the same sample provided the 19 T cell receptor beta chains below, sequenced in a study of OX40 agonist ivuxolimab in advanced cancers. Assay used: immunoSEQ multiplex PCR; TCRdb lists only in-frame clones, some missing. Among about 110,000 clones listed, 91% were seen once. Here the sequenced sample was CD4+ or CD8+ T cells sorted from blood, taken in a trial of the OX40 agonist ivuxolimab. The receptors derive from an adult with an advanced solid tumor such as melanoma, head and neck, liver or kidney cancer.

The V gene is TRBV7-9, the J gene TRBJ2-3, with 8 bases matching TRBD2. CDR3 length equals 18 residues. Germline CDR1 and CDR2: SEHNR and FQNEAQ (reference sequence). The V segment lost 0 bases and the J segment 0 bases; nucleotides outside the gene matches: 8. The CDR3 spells CASSLAPTSVDSTDTQYF. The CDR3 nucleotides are TGTGCCAGCAGCTTAGCACCGACTAGCGTCGACAGCACAGATACGCAGTATTTT.

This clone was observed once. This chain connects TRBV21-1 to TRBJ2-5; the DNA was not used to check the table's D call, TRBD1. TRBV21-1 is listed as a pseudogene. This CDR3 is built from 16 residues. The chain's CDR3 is CASSKDREIIRETQYF. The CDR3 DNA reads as TGTGCCAGCAGCAAGGACAGGGAGATAATAAGAGAGACCCAGTACTTC.

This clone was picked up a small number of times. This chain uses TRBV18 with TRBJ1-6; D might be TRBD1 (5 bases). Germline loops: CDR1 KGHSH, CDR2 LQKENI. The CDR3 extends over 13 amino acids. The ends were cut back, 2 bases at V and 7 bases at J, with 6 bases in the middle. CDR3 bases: TGTGCCAGCTCACCAGGGGGGAATTCACCCCTCCACTTT. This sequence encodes CASSPGGNSPLHF.

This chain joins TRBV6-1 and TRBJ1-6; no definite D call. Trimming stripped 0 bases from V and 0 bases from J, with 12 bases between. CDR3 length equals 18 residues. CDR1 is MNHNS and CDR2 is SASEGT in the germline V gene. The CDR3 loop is CASSEAVPGSSYNSPLHF. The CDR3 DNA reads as TGTGCCAGCAGTGAAGCGGTCCCCGGCAGCTCCTATAATTCACCCCTCCACTTT.

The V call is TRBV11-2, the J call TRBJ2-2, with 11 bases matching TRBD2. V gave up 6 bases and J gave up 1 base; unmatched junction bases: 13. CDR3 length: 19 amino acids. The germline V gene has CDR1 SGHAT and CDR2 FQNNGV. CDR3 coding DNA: TGTGCCAGCAGAGAGACTAGCGGGGCCGTCGCACAGAACACCGGGGAGCTGTTTTTT. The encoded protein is CASRETSGAVAQNTGELFF.

CDR3 amino acids: CASSLRLVADTQYF. In nucleotides, the CDR3 is TGTGCCAGCAGCTTGAGACTAGTGGCAGATACGCAGTATTTT. This chain links TRBV5-4 with TRBJ2-3; a possible D gene is TRBD2 (6 bases). V was shortened by 1 base and J by 4 bases, with 10 bases between the two germline ends. The CDR3 sequence is 14 residues long. CDR1 and CDR2 from the germline V gene are SGHNT and YYREEE (reference sequence).

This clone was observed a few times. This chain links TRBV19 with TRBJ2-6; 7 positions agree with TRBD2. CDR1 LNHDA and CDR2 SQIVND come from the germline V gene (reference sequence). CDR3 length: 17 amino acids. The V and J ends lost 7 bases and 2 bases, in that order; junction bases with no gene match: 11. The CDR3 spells CASTQMTSPTGANVLTF. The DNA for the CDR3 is TGTGCCAGTACCCAAATGACTAGCCCAACTGGGGCCAACGTCCTGACTTTC.

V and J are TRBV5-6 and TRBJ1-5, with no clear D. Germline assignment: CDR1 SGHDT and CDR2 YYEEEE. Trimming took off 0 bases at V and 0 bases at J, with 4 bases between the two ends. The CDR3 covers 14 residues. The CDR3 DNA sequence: TGTGCCAGCAGCTTGGTTAGTAGCAATCAGCCCCAGCATTTT. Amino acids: CASSLVSSNQPQHF.

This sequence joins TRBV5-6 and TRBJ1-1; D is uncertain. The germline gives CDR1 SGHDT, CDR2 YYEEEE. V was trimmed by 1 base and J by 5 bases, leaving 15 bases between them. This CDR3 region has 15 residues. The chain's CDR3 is CASSLRIWAGTEAFF. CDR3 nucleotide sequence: TGTGCCAGCAGCTTGAGAATCTGGGCTGGTACTGAAGCTTTCTTT.

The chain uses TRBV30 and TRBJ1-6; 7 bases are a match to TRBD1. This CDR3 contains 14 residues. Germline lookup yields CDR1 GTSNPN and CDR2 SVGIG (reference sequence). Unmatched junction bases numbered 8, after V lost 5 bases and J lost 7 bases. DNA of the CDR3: TGTGCCTGGCACCCGGGACAGCTGAATTCACCCCTCCACTTT. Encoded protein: CAWHPGQLNSPLHF.

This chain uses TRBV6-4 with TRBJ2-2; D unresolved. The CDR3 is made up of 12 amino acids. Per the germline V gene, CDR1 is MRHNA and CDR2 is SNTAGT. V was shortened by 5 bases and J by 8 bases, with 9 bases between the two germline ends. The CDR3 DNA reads TGTGCCAGCAGTTATAACCTGGGGGAGCTGTTTTTT. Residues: CASSYNLGELFF.

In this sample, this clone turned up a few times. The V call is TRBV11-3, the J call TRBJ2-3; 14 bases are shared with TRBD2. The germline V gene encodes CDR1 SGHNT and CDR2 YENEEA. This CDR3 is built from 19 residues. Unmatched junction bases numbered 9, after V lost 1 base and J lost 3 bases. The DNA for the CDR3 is TGTGCCAGCAGCTTAGTCGGGACTAGCGGGAGTCGGTTAACAGATACGCAGTATTTT. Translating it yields CASSLVGTSGSRLTDTQYF.

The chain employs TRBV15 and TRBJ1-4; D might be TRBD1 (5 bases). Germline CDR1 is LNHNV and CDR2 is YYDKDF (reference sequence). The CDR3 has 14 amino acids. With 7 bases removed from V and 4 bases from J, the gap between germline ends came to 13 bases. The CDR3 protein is CATTQGDNNEKLFF. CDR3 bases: TGTGCCACCACCCAGGGCGACAATAATGAAAAACTGTTTTTT.

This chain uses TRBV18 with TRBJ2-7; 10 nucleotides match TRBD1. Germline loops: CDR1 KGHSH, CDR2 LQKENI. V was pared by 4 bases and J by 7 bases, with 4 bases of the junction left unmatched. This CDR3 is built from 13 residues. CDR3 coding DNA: TGTGCCAGCTCACGGGACAGGGGTGGGGAGCAGTACTTC. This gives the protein CASSRDRGGEQYF.

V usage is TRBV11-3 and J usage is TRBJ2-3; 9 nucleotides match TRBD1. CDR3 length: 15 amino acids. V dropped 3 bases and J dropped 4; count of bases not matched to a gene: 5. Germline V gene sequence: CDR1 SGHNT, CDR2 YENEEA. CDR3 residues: CASSFGQGRADTQYF. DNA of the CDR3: TGTGCCAGCAGCTTCGGACAGGGGCGAGCAGATACGCAGTATTTT.

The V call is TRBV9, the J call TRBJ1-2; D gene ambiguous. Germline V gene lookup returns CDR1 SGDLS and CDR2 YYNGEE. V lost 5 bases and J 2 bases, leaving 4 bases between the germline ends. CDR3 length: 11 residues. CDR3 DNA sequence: TGTGCCAGCAGGATGAACTATGGCTACACCTTC. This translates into CASRMNYGYTF.

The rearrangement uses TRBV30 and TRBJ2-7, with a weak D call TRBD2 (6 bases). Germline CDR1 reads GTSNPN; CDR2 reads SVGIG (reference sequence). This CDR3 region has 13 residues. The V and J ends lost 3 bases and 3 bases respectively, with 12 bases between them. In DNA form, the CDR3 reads TGTGCCTGGAGCAACCAGGGAGGCTACGAGCAGTACTTC. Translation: CAWSNQGGYEQYF. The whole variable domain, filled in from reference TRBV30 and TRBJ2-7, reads SQTIHQWPATLVQPVGSPLSLECTVEGTSNPNLYWYRQAAGRGLQLLFYSVGIGQISSEVPQNLSASRPQDRQFILSSKKLLLSDSGFYLCAWSNQGGYEQYFGPGTRLTVT.

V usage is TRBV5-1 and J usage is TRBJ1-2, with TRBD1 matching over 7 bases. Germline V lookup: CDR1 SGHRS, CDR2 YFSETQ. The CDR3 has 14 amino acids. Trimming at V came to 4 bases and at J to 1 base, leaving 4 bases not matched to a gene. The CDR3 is CASSNGQDNYGYTF. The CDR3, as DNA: TGCGCCAGCAGCAACGGACAGGATAACTATGGCTACACCTTC.

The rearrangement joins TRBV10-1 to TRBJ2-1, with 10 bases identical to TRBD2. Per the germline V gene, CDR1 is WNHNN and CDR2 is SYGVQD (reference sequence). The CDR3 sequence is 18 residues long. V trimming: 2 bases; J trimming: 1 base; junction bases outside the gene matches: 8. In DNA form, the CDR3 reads TGCGCCAGCAGTGAGATGGGGAGCGGGGGGGGATCCTACAATGAGCAGTTCTTC. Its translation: CASSEMGSGGGSYNEQFF.